This T cell receptor (beta chain) was obtained from a study of T cell clonality in common variable immunodeficiency. Both groups were predominantly of Caucasian heritage. For at least one year, all CVID subjects received replacement immunoglobulin. Germline values: CDR1 KGHSH, CDR2 LQKENI. This CDR3 is 14 amino acids long. Whole-study results and caveats: Fewer deletions and N-nucleotide insertions were reportedly seen in common variable immunodeficiency TCR beta sequences.

Libraries were prepared by immunoSEQ multiplex PCR; TCRdb keeps only in-frame clonotypes and omits some of them. The repertoire consists of more than 30,000 clones, none detected only once. This clone was seen a handful of times. Its target is unknown. Its ends do not fully match the called genes, so a read error is possible. The read ends 3 residues shy of where the CDR3 ends; the end is completed using the germline J gene. This chain connects TRBV18 to TRBJ2-1, with TRBD1 matching over 8 bases. This TCR was sampled from a human donor with common variable immunodeficiency. The sequencing input was peripheral blood mononuclear cells. The DNA read from the CDR3 is TGTGCCAGCTCAGGACAGGGCTCCAACAATGAG. Amino acid sequence: CASSGQGSNNE. The complete CDR3 reads CASSGQGSNNEQFF. Full variable domain (missing parts from reference TRBV18 and TRBJ2-1): NAGVMQNPRHLVRRRGQEARLRCSPMKGHSHVYWYRQLPEEGLKFMVYLQKENIIDESGMPKERFSAEFPKEGPSILRIQQVVRGDSAAYFCASSGQGSNNEQFFGPGTRLTVL.